The clone carrying this T cell receptor (beta chain) was detected ten times or more. These data are taken from a study of molecular identifiers for immune sequencing clone quantification. A single record per CDR3 protein comes from TCRdb applying MiXCR to the PCR reads. Found here are about 510,000 distinct CDR3 sequences, over 20% of them singletons; the top ten hold around 0.86%. Trimming took off 5 bases at V and 7 bases at J, with 14 bases between the two ends. CDR3 size: 14 residues. The sequence was obtained from a human donor in good health. Some libraries in this study had Jurkat cell RNA spiked in. Sequenced: naive CD8+ T cells from blood, with Jurkat cell RNA spiked in. Subset defined: FACS-sorted CD8+CD4-CCR7+CD45RA+ naive T cells. This chain connects TRBV12-3 or TRBV12-4 to TRBJ2-2; D is perhaps TRBD2 (6 bases). CDR3 residues: CASSAGSPSGELFF. CDR3 nucleotide sequence: TGTGCCAGCAGTGCGGGATCGCCGAGCGGGGAGCTGTTTTTT.